These T cell receptor beta chains were read from a single sample in a study of T cell responses to AZD1222 COVID-19 vaccine. Method: immunoSEQ multiplex PCR; TCRdb's copy keeps in-frame clones and lacks some. The sample consists of 100,000 or so clones, 90% to 95% of them appearing once. Sequenced material: peripheral blood, taken on day 0 of AZD1222 vaccination. The receptors come from an adult in good health. Each CDR3 is given with its conserved first and last residue. The order of the fields is J gene, V gene, D gene, CDR3 length, clone size, CDR3 DNA, CDR3 protein. D genes are given only for firm matches. A clone size is listed for some rows: how often the clone was seen (once, few, many), or a class if it is expanded.

j_gene: TRBJ1-4; v_gene: TRBV4-1; d_gene: TRBD1; len: 15; abundance: -; CDR3nt: TGCGCCAGCAGCCAAGGAGACAGGGATAATGAAAAACTGTTTTTT; CDR3aa: CASSQGDRDNEKLFF
j_gene: TRBJ2-7; v_gene: TRBV5-6; d_gene: -; len: 14; abundance: -; CDR3nt: TGTGCCAGCAGCTTGCATGGGAAATCCTACGAGCAGTACTTC; CDR3aa: CASSLHGKSYEQYF
j_gene: TRBJ1-1; v_gene: TRBV30; d_gene: -; len: 13; abundance: -; CDR3nt: TGTGCCTGGAGGAGGGAGACGAACACTGAAGCTTTCTTT; CDR3aa: CAWRRETNTEAFF
j_gene: TRBJ2-2; v_gene: TRBV7-2; d_gene: -; len: 15; abundance: -; CDR3nt: TGTGCCAGCAGCTTAGGTACAGGGCACACCGGGGAGCTGTTTTTT; CDR3aa: CASSLGTGHTGELFF
j_gene: TRBJ1-1; v_gene: TRBV6-5; d_gene: -; len: 13; abundance: -; CDR3nt: TGTGCCAGCAGTTACGACGGGGGAAGGTCAGCTTTCTTT; CDR3aa: CASSYDGGRSAFF
j_gene: TRBJ1-3; v_gene: TRBV3-1/TRBV3-2; d_gene: -; len: 14; abundance: -; CDR3nt: TGTGCCAGCAGCCAAGTTTCCGGCGAAAACACCATATATTTT; CDR3aa: CASSQVSGENTIYF
j_gene: TRBJ2-7; v_gene: TRBV4-3; d_gene: -; len: 13; abundance: -; CDR3nt: TGCGCCAGCAGCCAAGATCCAGGAAGGGAGCAGTACTTC; CDR3aa: CASSQDPGREQYF
j_gene: TRBJ1-4; v_gene: TRBV28; d_gene: TRBD1; len: 18; abundance: -; CDR3nt: TGTGCCAGCAGTTTACTTTATACTACAGGGGGCGGCAGAGAAAAACTGTTTTTT; CDR3aa: CASSLLYTTGGGREKLFF
j_gene: TRBJ2-3; v_gene: TRBV2; d_gene: TRBD1; len: 16; abundance: once; CDR3nt: TGTGCCAGCAGCCGAGGGGACAGCACTAGCACAGATACGCAGTATTTT; CDR3aa: CASSRGDSTSTDTQYF
j_gene: TRBJ1-4; v_gene: TRBV4-1; d_gene: -; len: 13; abundance: -; CDR3nt: TGCGCCAGCAGCCCTTACTCTGCTGAAAAACTGTTTTTT; CDR3aa: CASSPYSAEKLFF
j_gene: TRBJ1-1; v_gene: TRBV5-1; d_gene: TRBD1; len: 17; abundance: -; CDR3nt: TGCGCCAGCAGCCCAGTCAGGGACAGCTCCATGAACACTGAAGCTTTCTTT; CDR3aa: CASSPVRDSSMNTEAFF
j_gene: TRBJ1-1; v_gene: TRBV5-4; d_gene: -; len: 14; abundance: -; CDR3nt: TGTGCCAGCAGCTTGGAGCTAGGGAACACTGAAGCTTTCTTT; CDR3aa: CASSLELGNTEAFF
j_gene: TRBJ1-1; v_gene: TRBV19; d_gene: -; len: 12; abundance: -; CDR3nt: TGTGCCAGTAGTATGGGGGGAACTGACGCTTTCTTT; CDR3aa: CASSMGGTDAFF
j_gene: TRBJ2-5; v_gene: TRBV4-1; d_gene: TRBD2; len: 16; abundance: -; CDR3nt: TGCGCCAGCAGCCAAGATTCGGTTGCTAGCGGTGAGACCCAGTACTTC; CDR3aa: CASSQDSVASGETQYF
j_gene: TRBJ2-5; v_gene: TRBV11-3; d_gene: -; len: 17; abundance: -; CDR3nt: TGTGCCAGCAGCTTCCGTACGTGGTCGCGCGGCCAAGAGACCCAGTACTTC; CDR3aa: CASSFRTWSRGQETQYF
j_gene: TRBJ2-1; v_gene: TRBV5-6; d_gene: -; len: 14; abundance: -; CDR3nt: TGTGCCAGCAGCCCAAGACGAGGGCGGGATGAGCAGTTCTTC; CDR3aa: CASSPRRGRDEQFF
j_gene: TRBJ1-2; v_gene: TRBV4-1; d_gene: -; len: 14; abundance: once; CDR3nt: TGCGCCAGCAGCCAAGATCCAGGGGCGTATGGCTACACCTTC; CDR3aa: CASSQDPGAYGYTF
j_gene: TRBJ1-3; v_gene: TRBV7-3; d_gene: -; len: 13; abundance: -; CDR3nt: TGTGCCAGCAGCTTCGGCACCCGAAACACCATATATTTT; CDR3aa: CASSFGTRNTIYF
j_gene: TRBJ1-2; v_gene: TRBV6-5; d_gene: -; len: 14; abundance: -; CDR3nt: TGTGCCAGCAGTTACGGAACTACGGGAGAAGGCTACACCTTC; CDR3aa: CASSYGTTGEGYTF
j_gene: TRBJ2-1; v_gene: TRBV29-1; d_gene: -; len: 13; abundance: once; CDR3nt: TGCAGCGTTGACCCTAGACCCTACAATGAGCAGTTCTTC; CDR3aa: CSVDPRPYNEQFF
j_gene: TRBJ1-4; v_gene: TRBV4-1; d_gene: -; len: 14; abundance: -; CDR3nt: TGCGCCAGCAGCCAAGTGGGACGCCATGAAAAACTGTTTTTT; CDR3aa: CASSQVGRHEKLFF
j_gene: TRBJ2-1; v_gene: TRBV6-8; d_gene: TRBD2; len: 18; abundance: -; CDR3nt: TGTGCCAGCAGCCCCGGCACTAGCGGGAGGCTCGACTACAATGAGCAGTTCTTC; CDR3aa: CASSPGTSGRLDYNEQFF
j_gene: TRBJ2-7; v_gene: TRBV28; d_gene: TRBD1; len: 15; abundance: -; CDR3nt: TGTGCCAGCACCCGAAGGGACAGACGCACCTACGAGCAGTACTTC; CDR3aa: CASTRRDRRTYEQYF
j_gene: TRBJ2-1; v_gene: TRBV6-4; d_gene: TRBD1; len: 13; abundance: -; CDR3nt: TGTGCCAGCAGTGAGACAGGGAATAATGAGCAGTTCTTC; CDR3aa: CASSETGNNEQFF
j_gene: TRBJ1-2; v_gene: TRBV7-9; d_gene: -; len: 14; abundance: -; CDR3nt: TGTGCCAGCAGCTTAGACAGGACCAACTATGGCTACACCTTC; CDR3aa: CASSLDRTNYGYTF
j_gene: TRBJ2-2; v_gene: TRBV14; d_gene: -; len: 16; abundance: once; CDR3nt: TGTGCCAGCAGCAGTTCAAAGGGGCGTTTCAGCAGGGAGCTGTTTTTT; CDR3aa: CASSSSKGRFSRELFF
j_gene: TRBJ2-6; v_gene: TRBV2; d_gene: -; len: 14; abundance: -; CDR3nt: TGTGCCAGCAGCTCGGGGGCTGGGGCCAACGTCCTGACTTTC; CDR3aa: CASSSGAGANVLTF
j_gene: TRBJ1-1; v_gene: TRBV24-1; d_gene: -; len: 12; abundance: -; CDR3nt: TGTGCCACCAGTGGAATGAACACTGAAGCTTTCTTT; CDR3aa: CATSGMNTEAFF
j_gene: TRBJ2-2; v_gene: TRBV11-3; d_gene: -; len: 13; abundance: -; CDR3nt: TGTGCCAGCAGCGACGGGACCACCGGGGAGCTGTTTTTT; CDR3aa: CASSDGTTGELFF